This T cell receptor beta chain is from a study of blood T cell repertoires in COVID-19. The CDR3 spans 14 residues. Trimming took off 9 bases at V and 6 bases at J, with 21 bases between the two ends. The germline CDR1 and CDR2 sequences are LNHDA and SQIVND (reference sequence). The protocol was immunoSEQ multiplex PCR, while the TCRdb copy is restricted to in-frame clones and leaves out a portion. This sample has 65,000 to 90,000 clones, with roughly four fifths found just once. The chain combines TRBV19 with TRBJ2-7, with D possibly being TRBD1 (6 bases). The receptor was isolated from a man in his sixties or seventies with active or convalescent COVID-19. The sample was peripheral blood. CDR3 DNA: TGTGCCAGCCGCGCCGGGACACCGGGGAGCGAGCAGTACTTC. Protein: CASRAGTPGSEQYF.